The sequence of this T cell receptor (beta chain) was determined in a study of beta chain features in type 1 diabetes. In this sample, this clone turned up once. Expressed TCRB transcripts were sequenced because the entire RNA isolate underwent reverse transcription. Only in-frame clones appear in the TCRdb table, and some are missing; sequencing was by immunoSEQ multiplex PCR. The table records approximately 37,000 clones, about 52% of them present only once. V dropped 1 base and J dropped 5; count of bases not matched to a gene: 8. This CDR3 is built from 17 residues. In germline, CDR1 is SGHVS, CDR2 FNYEAQ.

The chain recombines TRBV7-6 with TRBJ2-3; 11 nucleotides match TRBD2. Material: central memory CD4+ T cells from blood. The sequence came from a woman aged 18-29 years in good health. For the CDR3, the DNA is TGTGCCAGCAGCTTAGAGGTAGCGGGAGGGCCGAAAGATACGCAGTATTTT. Translation gives CASSLEVAGGPKDTQYF.